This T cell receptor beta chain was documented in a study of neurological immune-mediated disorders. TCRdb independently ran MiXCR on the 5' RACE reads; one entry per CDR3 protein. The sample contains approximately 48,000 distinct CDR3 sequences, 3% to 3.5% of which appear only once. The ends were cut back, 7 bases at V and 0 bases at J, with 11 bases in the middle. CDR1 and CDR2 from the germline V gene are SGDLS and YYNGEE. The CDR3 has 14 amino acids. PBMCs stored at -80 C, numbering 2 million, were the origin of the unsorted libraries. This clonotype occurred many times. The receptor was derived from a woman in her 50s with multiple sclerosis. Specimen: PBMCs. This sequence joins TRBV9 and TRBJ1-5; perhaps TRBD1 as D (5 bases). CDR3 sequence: CASGGGGSNQPQHF. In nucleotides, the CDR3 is TGTGCCAGCGGAGGTGGGGGTAGCAATCAGCCCCAGCATTTT.